What follows describes a single TCR beta chain. One base away there is no much larger clone; base qualities are not given. This sample was included in a study of graft-versus-host responses after intestinal transplantation (dated by TCRdb to the early 2020s). Concerning the study at large: Recipients received multivisceral, liver-intestinal, or isolated intestinal transplants. Every recipient was given anti-thymocyte globulin induction, then maintenance tacrolimus and steroids for around three years. After intestinal transplantation, graft-versus-host and host-versus-graft alloreactive T cell clones in the graft, circulation and bone marrow were tracked using bulk TCR-beta CDR3 sequencing. To identify alloreactive clones, pre-transplant mixed lymphocyte reaction products were sequenced and compared with unstimulated pre-transplant donor and recipient T cells. The cohort enrolled about two dozen intestinal transplant recipients, one of whom was a retransplant, and 3 patients without pretransplant specimens were excluded. A peak of at least 4% donor T cells among recipient peripheral blood mononuclear cells was the definition used for donor T cell macrochimerism. Rather than being sequenced by the commercial service, samples from a few later patients were sequenced in-house on an Illumina MiSeq and processed with MiXCR. Overall results and qualifications from the work: Conclusions were limited by the relatively low number and heterogeneity of intestinal transplant patients. GvH clones were detected in recipient bone marrow, and some of these GvH clones were observed earlier in ileal mucosa or blood, consistent with an intestinal mucosal origin. High GvH to HvG T cell clonal ratios were observed in the allografts of patients with donor T cell macrochimerism. Early after transplant, peak levels of circulating GvH clones were found to be associated with declines in HvG clones.

Relative to germline, V is missing 1 base and J is missing 2 bases, with 2 bases of the junction outside any gene match. Its CDR3 holds 15 amino acids, cysteine through phenylalanine. Just the 45-base CDR3 DNA is kept, in frame starting at base 1. Via the germline V gene, CDR1 is SGHRS and CDR2 YFSETQ. What this sample's time point label stands for: cells obtained before transplantation from donor or recipient. In mixed lymphocyte reactions, 200,000 CFSE-labeled pre-transplant responders were plated with 200,000 irradiated violet-dye-labeled stimulators and cultured for 5 to 6 days. After the mixed lymphocyte reaction, proliferating CD3+CD4+CFSE-low and CD3+CD8+CFSE-low responder cells were FACS-sorted on a BD Influx sorter. Library prep was done by the immunoSEQ multiplex PCR assay. For most patients, genomic DNA was isolated with the Qiagen DNeasy Blood and Tissue Kit and sent frozen to Adaptive Biotechnologies for TCR sequencing. For most patients, high-throughput TCR-beta CDR3 sequencing of genomic DNA was performed by Adaptive Biotechnologies. Turning to the authors' computational methods: Adaptive's ImmunoSEQ software was the source of the TCR sequencing data for about 17 patients, while a few other patients were processed with MiXCR and VDJtools. To correct CD4 versus CD8 sorting errors, any sequence found in both subsets at a frequency ratio below 5:1 was removed. CDR3 nucleotide sequences shared by donor and recipient were removed because the origin of these sequences could not be assigned. At least 2-fold expansion over unstimulated cells and a minimum CFSE-low frequency of 0.002% (template counts) or 0.001% (read counts) were required for clones to be classified as alloreactive. Clones were considered mappable if detected in sequenced pre-transplant spleen, lymph node, or MLR CFSE-low populations of the donor or recipient. Cumulative frequency of alloreactive clones was calculated as a percentage of all sequences weighted by copy number. The table was pulled from immuneACCESS by TCRdb, which kept in-frame rearrangements only. Such tables lose some clones; where checked, under half of the loss comes from unresolved V genes, and the rest has no known cause. The V and J calls and clone size were taken over from that table, and D and trimming were inferred from the DNA. In this sample the table shows about 21,000 clones, around 42% of which occur a single time. The ten largest account for roughly 0.94% of the sample.

This clonotype was sampled from a human patient who received an intestinal transplant. This receptor chain uses TRBV5-1 and TRBJ2-5, and TRBD2 aligns with 10 junction nucleotides. The sequences come from alloreactive CD4+ T cells from a mixed lymphocyte reaction culture, collected before intestinal transplant. The cell subset or site label on this specimen signifies: CFSE-low proliferating T cells sorted from roughly 6-day pre-transplant mixed lymphocyte reaction (GvH or HvG direction). The CDR3 is CASSLTSGVQETQYF. The DNA sequence follows: TGCGCCAGCAGCTTGACTAGCGGGGTTCAAGAGACCCAGTACTTC. Supplemented by the reference TRBV5-1 and TRBJ2-5 proteins around the CDR3, the complete variable domain is KAGVTQTPRYLIKTRGQQVTLSCSPISGHRSVSWYQQTPGQGLQFLFEYFSETQRNKGNFPGRFSGRQFSNSRSEMNVSTLELGDSALYLCASSLTSGVQETQYFGPGTRLLVL.